The entry below gives a single TCR beta chain sequence along with its context. CDR3 length: 15 residues. Between the trimmed V and J ends, which lost 3 bases and 1 base, there was a span of 11 bases. Per germline, CDR1 SGHAT and CDR2 FQNNGV. Time point described: blood 2 weeks post-SBRT. Treatment reported: 15 Gy SBRT to primary tumor, nephrectomy 4 weeks later. Clear cell pathology was present in this patient's renal cell carcinoma. The sample comes from a study of radiation and T cells in renal cell carcinoma. Some clones are missing from TCRdb's copy, which holds only in-frame ones; the method was immunoSEQ multiplex PCR. The sample consists of 70,000 to 90,000 clones, roughly 85% of them appearing once.

The chain joins TRBV11-2 to TRBJ2-3; maybe TRBD1 (6 bases). The material sequenced was blood, taken from a patient whose treatment included radiotherapy and nephrectomy. The TCR was taken from a woman in her 50s with renal cell carcinoma. The CDR3 region has the DNA TGTGCCAGCAGCTTCCGTGGGGGCGGCACAGATACGCAGTATTTT. As protein: CASSFRGGGTDTQYF.